Below are 24 T cell receptor beta chains sequenced from a single sample in a study of siplizumab effects on memory and regulatory T cells. Profiling relied on immunoSEQ multiplex PCR, and the TCRdb table lists in-frame clones only, not all of them. The sample holds 9,000 to 15,000 clones; around 45% are singletons and the top ten take 38%. The cells of the mixed lymphocyte reaction underwent a roughly 6-day coculture at 37°C. These receptors' targets are unknown. The sequencing sample was made of CFSE-low (dividing) CD8+ T cells sorted from an allogeneic mixed lymphocyte reaction. The source of these receptors is a human donor in good health; the cells came from an allogeneic mixed lymphocyte reaction. Some clones in this sample may be carry-over from other donors' samples.

The gene calls are TRBV10-3 and TRBJ2-2; a possible D gene is TRBD1 (5 bases). Germline-derived CDR1 and CDR2 are ENHRY and SYGVKD. Trimming removed 3 bases at V and 3 bases at J, with 14 bases between. The CDR3 is 16 residues long. As DNA, the CDR3 is TGTGCCATCAGTGATTCGTCTGGGGCCCACACCGGGGAGCTGTTTTTT. This codes for CAISDSSGAHTGELFF.

This clone has only one observation. The gene calls are TRBV28 and TRBJ1-5; possibly TRBD1 for D (5 bases). V lost 7 bases and J 5 bases, leaving 15 bases between the germline ends. The germline gives CDR1 MDHEN, CDR2 SYDVKM. The CDR3 runs 14 residues. The CDR3 region has the DNA TGTGCCAGCAACCAGGGAAGTGGCCATCAGCCCCAGCATTTT. Residues: CASNQGSGHQPQHF. The full variable domain, rest sourced from reference TRBV28 and TRBJ1-5, is DVKVTQSSRYLVKRTGEKVFLECVQDMDHENMFWYRQDPGLGLRLIYFSYDVKMKEKGDIPEGYSVSREKKERFSLILESASTNQTSMYLCASNQGSGHQPQHFGDGTRLSIL.

The J gene is TRBJ2-4, the V gene TRBV29-1; TRBD2 aligns across 7 bases. There are 14 residues in the CDR3. V shed 6 bases, J shed 1 base, and the junction held 6 bases outside the gene matches. Germline assignment: CDR1 SQVTM and CDR2 ANQGSEA. The CDR3 region is CSVWGGTAKNIQYF. In DNA form, the CDR3 reads TGCAGCGTCTGGGGGGGGACGGCCAAAAACATTCAGTACTTC.

The table lists this clone with a few counts. This chain links TRBV5-6 with TRBJ2-7; 7 nucleotides line up with TRBD2. The CDR3 totals 15 residues. Trimming at V came to 1 base and at J to 1 base, leaving 5 bases not matched to a gene. Germline values: CDR1 SGHDT, CDR2 YYEEEE. CDR3 protein: CASSLLRELSYEQYF. CDR3 bases: TGTGCCAGCAGCTTGCTGCGGGAGTTGTCCTACGAGCAGTACTTC.

This chain links TRBV4-1 with TRBJ2-7; D assignment may be TRBD1 or TRBD2 (5 bases each). The CDR3 has 16 amino acids. Germline V lookup: CDR1 MGHRA, CDR2 YSYEKL. The ends were cut back, 4 bases at V and 3 bases at J, with 19 bases in the middle. The CDR3 loop is CASSPTNLGVLYEQYF. CDR3 coding DNA: TGCGCCAGCAGCCCGACAAATTTGGGGGTCCTCTACGAGCAGTACTTC.

The V gene is TRBV4-1, the J gene TRBJ2-7; no reliable D call. The length of the CDR3 is 13 residues. V was clipped by 3 bases and J by 2 bases, with 8 bases between them. Germline V lookup: CDR1 MGHRA, CDR2 YSYEKL. The CDR3 region is CASSQAITYEQYF. CDR3 DNA: TGCGCCAGCAGCCAGGCCATAACCTACGAGCAGTACTTC.

This clone showed up just a few times. V usage is TRBV27 and J usage is TRBJ2-5; 12 bases are a match to TRBD2. Germline values: CDR1 MNHEY, CDR2 SMNVEV (reference sequence). CDR3 length equals 16 residues. Trimming at V came to 2 bases and at J to 4 bases, leaving 5 bases not matched to a gene. The CDR3 sequence: CASSLVLAGGPETQYF. The CDR3 DNA follows: TGTGCCAGCAGTTTAGTCCTAGCGGGGGGGCCAGAGACCCAGTACTTC.

This chain links TRBV6-1 with TRBJ2-7; maybe TRBD1 (6 bases). Trimming took off 4 bases at V and 6 bases at J, with 16 bases between the two ends. The CDR3 runs 14 residues. In germline, CDR1 is MNHNS, CDR2 SASEGT. The CDR3 loop reads CASSATGSGFEQYF. The CDR3 DNA reads TGTGCCAGCAGTGCAACAGGGAGTGGTTTCGAGCAGTACTTC.

The count of this clone is one. CDR3 amino acids: CASSMIENTGELFF. DNA for the CDR3: TGCGCCAGCAGCATGATCGAGAACACCGGGGAGCTGTTTTTT. The chain uses TRBV5-1 and TRBJ2-2; no clear D gene. The CDR3 length is 14 residues. The V gene's germline CDR1 is SGHRS and CDR2 YFSETQ. The germline V and J ends were trimmed by 4 bases and 1 base, with 8 bases remaining between them.

By share, this clone ranks as medium-sized. V and J are TRBV9 and TRBJ2-5; D not resolved. CDR3 length: 13 residues. V was clipped by 0 bases and J by 4 bases, with 7 bases between them. CDR1 is SGDLS, CDR2 YYNGEE, per germline. The CDR3 is CASSVGWGETQYF. The CDR3 nucleotides are TGTGCCAGCAGCGTAGGGTGGGGAGAGACCCAGTACTTC.

The rearrangement joins TRBV7-9 to TRBJ2-1, with unresolved D. The germline V and J ends were trimmed by 3 bases and 2 bases, with 8 bases remaining between them. Germline CDR1 reads SEHNR; CDR2 reads FQNEAQ (reference sequence). There are 14 residues in the CDR3. The CDR3 loop reads CASSFVGPYNEQFF. The CDR3 DNA reads TGTGCCAGCAGCTTTGTAGGCCCCTACAATGAGCAGTTCTTC.

This clone was recorded a few times. The chain joins TRBV4-1 to TRBJ1-3; D ambiguous. This CDR3 is built from 19 residues. V was shortened by 0 bases and J by 0 bases, with 18 bases between the two germline ends. Germline lookup yields CDR1 MGHRA and CDR2 YSYEKL. This chain's CDR3 is CASSQDRLAEGISGNTIYF. CDR3 DNA sequence: TGCGCCAGCAGCCAAGATAGGTTGGCAGAAGGTATCTCTGGAAACACCATATATTTT.

The chain links TRBV7-9 to TRBJ1-4; D gene ambiguous. Trimming shortened V by 5 bases and J by 7 bases, and 14 bases separated the two germline ends. CDR1 SEHNR and CDR2 FQNEAQ come from the germline V gene (reference sequence). This CDR3 spans 14 amino acids. The CDR3 bases are TGTGCCAGCAGCCACAAGGGCACTTCTGAAAAACTGTTTTTT. This sequence encodes CASSHKGTSEKLFF.

V usage is TRBV27 and J usage is TRBJ2-3; D gene unclear. Trimming pared 2 bases from V and 1 base from J, leaving 19 bases between. The V gene's germline CDR1 is MNHEY and CDR2 SMNVEV (reference sequence). The CDR3 runs to 18 residues. As DNA, the CDR3 is TGTGCCAGCAGTTTAATCCTGTCCTTAGGCCCGGGCACAGATACGCAGTATTTT. It translates to CASSLILSLGPGTDTQYF.

This clone was observed a handful of times. The chain links TRBV7-9 to TRBJ1-4; 7 bases fit TRBD1. The junction had 5 bases not matched to a gene; V was cut back by 3 bases and J by 4 bases. The germline CDR1 and CDR2 sequences are SEHNR and FQNEAQ (reference sequence). The CDR3 has 15 amino acids. In DNA form, the CDR3 reads TGTGCCAGCAGCTTTCAGGACAGGTTTAATGAAAAACTGTTTTTT. Its translation is CASSFQDRFNEKLFF.

The rearrangement links TRBV19 to TRBJ1-2; 9 bases match TRBD1. This CDR3 has 14 residues. V dropped 4 bases and J dropped 5; count of bases not matched to a gene: 5. The germline CDR1 and CDR2 sequences are LNHDA and SQIVND (reference sequence). The CDR3 spells CASSNRDRDYGYTF. DNA for the CDR3: TGTGCCAGTAGTAACCGGGACAGGGATTATGGCTACACCTTC. Complete variable domain (other parts from reference TRBV19 and TRBJ1-2): DGGITQSPKYLFRKEGQNVTLSCEQNLNHDAMYWYRQDPGQGLRLIYYSQIVNDFQKGDIAEGYSVSREKKESFPLTVTSAQKNPTAFYLCASSNRDRDYGYTFGSGTRLTVV.

V is TRBV19 and J is TRBJ1-1; a possible D gene is TRBD1 (6 bases). Per germline, CDR1 LNHDA and CDR2 SQIVND (reference sequence). Trimming took off 3 bases at V and 4 bases at J, with 9 bases between the two ends. The CDR3 is made up of 13 amino acids. The CDR3 DNA is TGTGCCAGTAGTATGGTGGGGGCCACTGAAGCTTTCTTT. As protein: CASSMVGATEAFF.

V usage is TRBV7-6 and J usage is TRBJ1-1; D is ambiguous. CDR1 is SGHVS and CDR2 is FNYEAQ in the germline V gene. The CDR3 consists of 15 residues. V was trimmed by 2 bases and J by 0 bases, leaving 10 bases between them. The CDR3 here is CASSLLAEMNTEAFF. In DNA, the CDR3 is TGTGCCAGCAGCTTATTGGCCGAGATGAACACTGAAGCTTTCTTT.

V is TRBV6-1 and J is TRBJ2-1, with D possibly being TRBD2 (7 bases). The CDR3 length is 16 residues. CDR1 is MNHNS and CDR2 is SASEGT in the germline V gene. V was shortened by 2 bases and J by 2 bases, with 13 bases between the two germline ends. The CDR3 DNA is TGTGCCAGCAGTGAATTTGGCGGGGGCCCCTACAATGAGCAGTTCTTC. Amino acid sequence: CASSEFGGGPYNEQFF.

The chain has TRBV5-1 and TRBJ2-7; 7 bases line up with TRBD2. This CDR3 has 17 residues. V gave up 0 bases and J gave up 5 bases; unmatched junction bases: 14. The germline gives CDR1 SGHRS, CDR2 YFSETQ. CDR3 sequence reads: CASSLEGTAGYSDEQYF. CDR3 sequence (DNA): TGCGCCAGCAGCTTGGAGGGTACAGCGGGATACAGCGACGAGCAGTACTTC.

The V gene is TRBV4-1, the J gene TRBJ2-7; 8 nucleotides line up with TRBD1. The CDR3 is made up of 14 amino acids. Germline-derived CDR1 and CDR2 are MGHRA and YSYEKL. V dropped 1 base and J dropped 7; count of bases not matched to a gene: 6. CDR3 nucleotide sequence: TGCGCCAGCAGCCAAGGGACAGGGTGGGATGAGCAGTACTTC. This gives the protein CASSQGTGWDEQYF.

The rearrangement uses TRBV7-9 and TRBJ2-7; a weak D match, TRBD2 (5 bases). Looked up from germline, CDR1 is SEHNR and CDR2 is FQNEAQ (reference sequence). The length of the CDR3 is 12 residues. The ends were cut back, 11 bases at V and 3 bases at J, with 14 bases in the middle. In nucleotides, the CDR3 is TGTGCCGCTGGGCTAGCAGGCTACGAGCAGTACTTC. It yields the protein CAAGLAGYEQYF.

The chain links TRBV5-6 to TRBJ1-5; D unclear. Per germline, CDR1 SGHDT and CDR2 YYEEEE. V was cut by 7 bases and J by 4 bases, with 18 bases left in between. This CDR3 spans 15 amino acids. This CDR3 reads CASYRRGALNQPQHF. CDR3 in DNA: TGTGCCAGCTATCGCCGGGGAGCCTTAAATCAGCCCCAGCATTTT.

This rearrangement joins TRBV14 to TRBJ1-2; no reliable D call. Trimming removed 1 base at V and 0 bases at J, with 9 bases between. This CDR3 has 15 amino acids. The germline V gene encodes CDR1 SGHDN and CDR2 FVKESK. CDR3 amino acids: CASSQVLGANYGYTF. CDR3 DNA sequence: TGTGCCAGCAGCCAAGTTCTGGGTGCTAACTATGGCTACACCTTC.